A selection of T cell receptor beta chains follows, all from one sample in a study of technical replicates of blood from a few donors. TCRdb keeps only in-frame clones here, not all; method: immunoSEQ multiplex PCR. Of roughly 100,000 clones in the sample, 90% to 97% were seen once. Sequenced: T cells isolated from PBMCs. The receptor set was obtained from a human donor in good health. CDR3s include the opening cysteine and the closing phenylalanine or tryptophan. The D gene is left open where the match is weak. Clone size is shown for a subset of rows, as once, few, many or a class of expanded clone.

clone_size	v_call	j_call	cdr3_length	d_call	cdr3_nt	cdr3_aa
.	TRBV6-1	TRBJ2-7	16	TRBD2	TGTGCCAGCAGTGAAGCATCGGGAGGGCCAGCCTACGAGCAGTACTTC	CASSEASGGPAYEQYF
.	TRBV27	TRBJ1-1	16	.	TGTGCCAGCTCCCTTTCTATTAGGACAGCGAACACTGAAGCTTTCTTT	CASSLSIRTANTEAFF
.	TRBV7-2	TRBJ1-1	16	TRBD1	TGTGCCAGCAGCCCAGGGGGCGGGAAAGGAAACACTGAAGCTTTCTTT	CASSPGGGKGNTEAFF
.	TRBV6-5	TRBJ2-1	14	TRBD1	TGTGCCAGCAGTTACCCGAAACAGGGGGACGAGCAGTTCTTC	CASSYPKQGDEQFF
once	TRBV5-6	TRBJ2-5	16	.	TGTGCCAGCAGCCCCCTGCTTTCGGAGGCACAAGAGACCCAGTACTTC	CASSPLLSEAQETQYF
once	TRBV27	TRBJ1-4	16	TRBD1	TGTGCCAGCAGTCAATACTGGGACAGGGGGAATGAAAAACTGTTTTTT	CASSQYWDRGNEKLFF
once	TRBV7-7	TRBJ2-2	17	TRBD1	TGTGCTAGCAGCTTAGCGCAGGACAGGGAGGACACCGGGGAGCTGTTTTTT	CASSLAQDREDTGELFF
once	TRBV21-1	TRBJ1-2	14	.	TGTGCCAGCAGCACCCTACGTGGAGTCTATGGCTACACCTTC	CASSTLRGVYGYTF
.	TRBV7-5	TRBJ1-5	15	.	TGTGTCAGAAGCTTAGGAGGGCGTCCTAATCAGCCCCAGCATTTT	CVRSLGGRPNQPQHF
.	TRBV6-5	TRBJ2-7	15	TRBD1	TGTGCCAGCAGGATACCCGGGACAGGGCGGCACGAGCAGTACTTC	CASRIPGTGRHEQYF
.	TRBV2	TRBJ2-7	11	.	TGTGCCAGCAGTTATATCGGCGAGCAGTACTTC	CASSYIGEQYF
.	TRBV27	TRBJ2-6	14	.	TGTGCCAGCAGCCTAGTCTCTGGGGCCAACGTCCTGACTTTC	CASSLVSGANVLTF
.	TRBV11-2	TRBJ2-7	15	TRBD2	TGTGCCAGCAGCCAGGGGACTAGCGGATCCTACGAGCAGTACTTC	CASSQGTSGSYEQYF
.	TRBV11-3	TRBJ2-7	16	TRBD2	TGTGCCAGCAGCTTAGATCTCTCTAGCGGTCCCTACGAGCAGTACTTC	CASSLDLSSGPYEQYF
.	TRBV5-4	TRBJ2-7	15	TRBD2	TGTGCCAGCAGCCTAGGACTAGCGGGAGCGGTCGAGCAGTACTTC	CASSLGLAGAVEQYF
.	TRBV19	TRBJ1-2	14	.	TGTGCCAGCCGGGAGGGGACTGGACCCTATGGCTACACCTTC	CASREGTGPYGYTF
.	TRBV15	TRBJ2-3	15	TRBD2	TGTGCCACCAGCAGAGATTGGCTAGCGGCAGATACGCAGTATTTT	CATSRDWLAADTQYF
once	TRBV6-4	TRBJ2-1	15	TRBD2	TGTGCCAGCAGTGAGGGGGAGGGGTCCTACAATGAGCAGTTCTTC	CASSEGEGSYNEQFF
.	TRBV6-1	TRBJ2-7	15	TRBD2	TGTGCCAGCAGTGTCTTAGCGGGAGAGAGCTACGAGCAGTACTTC	CASSVLAGESYEQYF
.	TRBV2	TRBJ2-7	15	TRBD1	TGTGCCAGCAGTGTAATTGACGGGACAGTCGGTGAGCAGTACTTC	CASSVIDGTVGEQYF
.	TRBV5-8	TRBJ1-5	15	.	TGTGCCAGCAGCTTGGCGCAGGGAAGTGATCAGCCCCAGCATTTT	CASSLAQGSDQPQHF
once	TRBV28	TRBJ2-7	13	.	TGTGCCAGCAGTTTTCGGGAGCCAGCCGAGCAGTACTTC	CASSFREPAEQYF
once	TRBV4-1	TRBJ1-4	19	TRBD1	TGCGCCAGCAGCCCACTCGCCTGGACAGGGGATTTAGCTAATGAAAAACTGTTTTTT	CASSPLAWTGDLANEKLFF
once	TRBV15	TRBJ1-1	15	.	TGTGCCACCAGCAGAGGGAGAGGGGGGGGTAAACGAGCTTTCTTT	CATSRGRGGGKRAFF
.	TRBV16	TRBJ2-2	14	.	TGTGCCAGCAGCCCACAGGGATGGTCCGGGGAGCTGTTTTTT	CASSPQGWSGELFF
once	TRBV18	TRBJ1-4	15	TRBD1	TGTGCCAGCTCACCAATCACAGGGGGTAATGAAAAACTGTTTTTT	CASSPITGGNEKLFF
.	TRBV30	TRBJ1-1	13	.	TGTGCCTGGAGTGGGGCGTATGGGACTGAAGCTTTCTTT	CAWSGAYGTEAFF
.	TRBV5-4	TRBJ2-1	18	TRBD2	TGTGCCAGCAGCCCAGGGACTGAGCGGGAAAGAGGAAGGAATGAGCAGTTCTTC	CASSPGTERERGRNEQFF
once	TRBV4-3	TRBJ2-1	15	.	TGCGCCAGCAGCCATCTGGGGAGCTCCTACAATGAGCAGTTCTTC	CASSHLGSSYNEQFF
.	TRBV9	TRBJ1-3	17	.	TGTGCCAGCAGCGTAGTTGGGGAGCCCATCTCTGGAAACACCATATATTTT	CASSVVGEPISGNTIYF
.	TRBV4-1	TRBJ2-7	17	.	TGCGCCAGCAGCCACTACACCCCATCGGACGGGACCTACGAGCAGTACTTC	CASSHYTPSDGTYEQYF
.	TRBV28	TRBJ2-1	15	.	TGTGCCAGCAGTTTAACTCCACTAAGCTACAATGAGCAGTTCTTC	CASSLTPLSYNEQFF
.	TRBV28	TRBJ2-7	14	TRBD1	TGTGCCAGCAACAACAGGGGGACCACCTACGAGCAGTACTTC	CASNNRGTTYEQYF
once	TRBV11-2	TRBJ1-1	14	.	TGTGCCAGCAGCTTAAGACACCAGAACACTGAAGCTTTCTTT	CASSLRHQNTEAFF
.	TRBV5-8	TRBJ2-3	15	.	TGTGCCAGCAGCTTGTCTCACCTAAGCACAGATACGCAGTATTTT	CASSLSHLSTDTQYF
.	TRBV27	TRBJ2-5	13	.	TGTGCCAGCAGTTTGGTAGGGGAAGAGACCCAGTACTTC	CASSLVGEETQYF
once	TRBV2	TRBJ2-2	10	.	TGTGCCAGCTATACCGGGGAGCTGTTTTTT	CASYTGELFF
.	TRBV7-6	TRBJ2-3	16	TRBD2	TGTGCCAGCAGCTTATCGTTGACGGGAGGAGGGGATACGCAGTATTTT	CASSLSLTGGGDTQYF
.	TRBV19	TRBJ2-7	14	.	TGTGCCAGTAGCCCCCGGGACACTACCTACGAGCAGTACTTC	CASSPRDTTYEQYF
.	TRBV25-1	TRBJ1-4	13	.	TGTGCCAGCAGTGAATGGGGTGGGGGCAAACTGTTTTTT	CASSEWGGGKLFF
.	TRBV9	TRBJ1-1	16	.	TGTGCCAGCAGCGTAGACCAGGAATCTCTGAACACTGAAGCTTTCTTT	CASSVDQESLNTEAFF
.	TRBV18	TRBJ1-5	17	TRBD1	TGTGCCAGCTCAGCCGGGACAGGGGGACTTAGCAATCAGCCCCAGCATTTT	CASSAGTGGLSNQPQHF
.	TRBV28	TRBJ1-4	16	.	TGTGCCAGCAGACCAACGGGGTTTGCAACTAATGAAAAACTGTTTTTT	CASRPTGFATNEKLFF
few	TRBV11-3	TRBJ1-2	16	TRBD1	TGTGCCAGCAGCGCTAGGTACAGGGGAGGAGACTATGGCTACACCTTC	CASSARYRGGDYGYTF